The T cell receptor (beta chain) under discussion was sequenced for a study of T-cell memory formation after mild COVID-19. Via MiXCR, TCRdb re-called the 5' RACE reads, giving one row per CDR3 protein. The table includes around 140,000 distinct CDR3 sequences, 6% to 7% detected once. This clonotype was seen at least ten times. Its antigen is unknown. Germline trimming cut 9 bases from V and 7 bases from J; bases unmatched to any gene: 13. This CDR3 is built from 15 residues. Looked up from germline, CDR1 is KGHDR and CDR2 is SFDVKD. General study findings and limits: Several responding clones turned up in pre-infection memory, indicating that cross-reactive memory may have taken part. SARS-CoV-2 specificity was not confirmed for second-wave clones peaking on day 37. Those CD4+ clones that contracted were mainly in CM and EM (CD8+ ones in EMRA).

The sequence derives from an adult woman who had mild COVID-19 (a few samples of this study predate the infection). Cell type and time point are not known. Material for sequencing was PBMCs or a T cell subset sorted from them (not recorded which). The chain is built from TRBV24-1 and TRBJ2-2; the match to TRBD2 covers 7 bases. The CDR3: CATAGSGNTIGELFF. CDR3 nucleotides: TGTGCCACCGCTGGCAGCGGGAATACGATCGGGGAGCTGTTTTTT.